This T cell receptor (beta chain) appears in the sequencing data of a study of neurological immune-mediated disorders. The CDR3 runs 15 residues. Trimming cost V 2 bases and J 9 bases; bases outside gene matches: 6. Germline V gene lookup returns CDR1 LGHNA and CDR2 YSLEER. At least ten counts were recorded for this clonotype. Its antigen is still unknown. Findings of the study overall: There were no CDR3 amino acid sequences shared by expanded clones across subjects, a result suggesting private repertoires in all groups.

TCRdb called the 5' RACE reads again in MiXCR, with one record for every CDR3 protein. Of nearly 60,000 distinct CDR3 sequences in the sample, 3% to 4.5% were seen once. The source of this sequence is a woman in her 30s with multiple sclerosis. V is TRBV4-3 and J is TRBJ2-1; 11 nucleotides agree with TRBD2. The specimen sequenced was PBMCs. The CDR3 DNA reads TGCGCCAGCAGCCAAATAGCGGGAGGGGGGGTTGAGCAGTTCTTC. Amino acid sequence: CASSQIAGGGVEQFF.